The rows below give T cell receptor beta chains drawn from one sample of a study of identical twins. TCRdb analysed the 5' RACE reads with MiXCR anew, one entry per CDR3 protein. The sample records 1.5 million to 2 million distinct CDR3 sequences, under 35% being singletons. Sample: cord blood. These receptors were obtained from a newborn girl in good health. The CDR3 runs from the conserved cysteine through the conserved F or W. A D gene is named only where the DNA matches it firmly. The size entry is marked missing in some rows and otherwise reads once, few, many or a size class.

j_call v_call d_call clone_size cdr3_length cdr3_nt cdr3_aa
TRBJ1-2 TRBV29-1 TRBD1 - 14 TGCAGCGTTGGGGACAGGGGGCCTAACCGGGGCTACACCTTC CSVGDRGPNRGYTF
TRBJ2-2 TRBV2 - - 14 TGTGCCAGCAGTGTTGGAGTACAAACCGGGGAGCTGTTTTTT CASSVGVQTGELFF
TRBJ2-5 TRBV20-1 - - 13 TGCAGTGCTAGAGCCGGGTCTCAAGAGACCCAGTACTTC CSARAGSQETQYF
TRBJ2-5 TRBV20-1 - few 14 TGCAGTGCTAAACTCCAACTGAACGCGAATGAGCAGTACTTC CSAKLQLNANEQYF
TRBJ1-1 TRBV14 TRBD1 - 16 TGTGCCAGCAGCCGATTCAGGGGGCGGATGAACACTGAAGCTTTCTTT CASSRFRGRMNTEAFF
TRBJ1-1 TRBV6-1 - few 14 TGTGCCAGCAGTGTAGGCACTATGAACACTGAAGCTTTCTTT CASSVGTMNTEAFF
TRBJ1-5 TRBV27 TRBD1 few 14 TGTGCCAGCAGTGCCGGGACAGCCCATCAGCCCCAGCATTTT CASSAGTAHQPQHF
TRBJ1-4 TRBV10-3 - few 16 TGTGCCATCAGTGAGGAGGGAGCGGGTTCTAATGAAAAACTGTTTTTT CAISEEGAGSNEKLFF
TRBJ2-4 TRBV5-1 - few 12 TGCGCCAGCAGACAGGACAAAAACATTCAGTACTTC CASRQDKNIQYF
TRBJ1-6 TRBV7-8 - few 14 TGTGCCAGCAGCTTACGCAGCTTCAATTCACCCCTCCACTTT CASSLRSFNSPLHF
TRBJ1-4 TRBV4-1 - - 15 TGCGCCAGCAGACCGAGGACAGCAACTAATGAAAAACTGTTTTTT CASRPRTATNEKLFF
TRBJ1-6 TRBV28 - - 16 TGTGCCAGCAGTTTGGACGCCAGCTCCTATAATTCACCCCTCCACTTT CASSLDASSYNSPLHF
TRBJ1-2 TRBV4-2 - - 15 TGTGCCAGCAGCCAGTCCACCCAGGGGCTTTATGGCTACACCTTC CASSQSTQGLYGYTF
TRBJ2-5 TRBV27 - - 14 TGTGCCAGCAGTTTAAATTTGGCCCCGGAGACCCAGTACTTC CASSLNLAPETQYF
TRBJ2-3 TRBV20-1 TRBD2 - 15 TGCAGTGCTAGTCGGAGCGGGAGATGGACAGATACGCAGTATTTT CSASRSGRWTDTQYF
TRBJ2-3 TRBV5-1 TRBD1 - 14 TGCGCCAGCAGCTTCCGGGACAGGGGAGATACGCAGTATTTT CASSFRDRGDTQYF
TRBJ1-5 TRBV20-1 - few 14 TGCAGTGCTAGTAGCAAGGCGGGCAATCAGCCCCAGCATTTT CSASSKAGNQPQHF
TRBJ1-2 TRBV9 - - 15 TGTGCCAGCAGCGTAGAGGGACACCTCCTTGGAGGCTACACCTTC CASSVEGHLLGGYTF
TRBJ2-7 TRBV28 TRBD2 few 15 TGTGCCAGCAGTACAACCGGGACTAGATCCTACGAGCAGTACTTC CASSTTGTRSYEQYF
TRBJ2-3 TRBV25-1 TRBD2 few 16 TGTGCCAGCAGTGTAACACGGGGGGGCCATACAGATACGCAGTATTTT CASSVTRGGHTDTQYF
TRBJ2-3 TRBV6-6 - - 14 TGTGCCAGCACCCCCAGGGTCACCACAGATACGCAGTATTTT CASTPRVTTDTQYF
TRBJ2-1 TRBV24-1 TRBD1 - 15 TGTGCCACCAGTGACCTCGGGACAGGCGACAATGAGCAGTTCTTC CATSDLGTGDNEQFF
TRBJ2-1 TRBV12-5 - few 17 TGTGCTAGTGGTTTGAGGCTCGGGTCAGGGACATACAATGAGCAGTTCTTC CASGLRLGSGTYNEQFF
TRBJ2-7 TRBV5-1 TRBD1 many 14 TGCGCCAGCAGCCGGACAGGGTTCTCCTACGAGCAGTACTTC CASSRTGFSYEQYF
TRBJ2-3 TRBV20-1 TRBD1 - 15 TGCAGTGCTAGAGATCGGATACAGGGGGCTAATACGCAGTATTTT CSARDRIQGANTQYF
TRBJ2-6 TRBV3-1 TRBD1 few 18 TGTGCCAGCAGCCCGCAGACAGGGGCCTTCTCTGGGGCCAACGTCCTGACTTTC CASSPQTGAFSGANVLTF
TRBJ2-2 TRBV9 TRBD1 few 14 TGTGCCAGCAGCGGACAGGGGAAAGACGGGGAGCTGTTTTTT CASSGQGKDGELFF
TRBJ2-2 TRBV6-5 TRBD2 few 18 TGTGCCAGCAGTTACTCTACTAGCGGGGTGTCGAACACCGGGGAGCTGTTTTTT CASSYSTSGVSNTGELFF
TRBJ2-3 TRBV6-5 - - 16 TGTGCCAGCAGTTACTCGCATTACTTAAACACAGATACGCAGTATTTT CASSYSHYLNTDTQYF
TRBJ1-5 TRBV2 - few 16 TGTGCCAGCAGTGAAAGTGGAGTCGGGGGCAATCAGCCCCAGCATTTT CASSESGVGGNQPQHF
TRBJ2-7 TRBV20-1 TRBD2 - 13 TGCAGTGCTAACCTAGCGGGCCGATACGAGCAGTACTTC CSANLAGRYEQYF
TRBJ2-1 TRBV15 - few 16 TGTGCCACCGCGCTAGGTACAGGGAGCTCCTACAATGAGCAGTTCTTC CATALGTGSSYNEQFF
TRBJ2-3 TRBV13 TRBD2 - 18 TGTGCCAGCAGCTTAGGGACGACTCGGACTAGGGGAACAGATACGCAGTATTTT CASSLGTTRTRGTDTQYF
TRBJ2-1 TRBV29-1 TRBD2 many 13 TGCAGCGTTGACGGACTAGCGGGCAATGAGCAGTTCTTC CSVDGLAGNEQFF
TRBJ2-1 TRBV6-1 TRBD1 - 16 TGTGCCAGCAGACGGTCCTACAGGGGGTATTACAATGAGCAGTTCTTC CASRRSYRGYYNEQFF
TRBJ2-1 TRBV7-6 - once 17 TGTGCCAGCAGCAAGGGAGGGGGGAGGGGGTCCTACAATGAGCAGTTCTTC CASSKGGGRGSYNEQFF
TRBJ2-5 TRBV21-1 - - 14 TGTGCCAGCAGCAAAGCCGTCGCACCCCTAGCCCAGTACTTC CASSKAVAPLAQYF
TRBJ1-1 TRBV4-1 - - 14 TGCGCCAGCAGCCAAGTGACGACGAGGGCTGAAGCTTTCTTT CASSQVTTRAEAFF
TRBJ1-2 TRBV15 TRBD1 few 21 TGTGCCACCAGCTCACCCCAGTTGGGTATCCGGACAGGGCGATATAACTATGGCTACACCTTC CATSSPQLGIRTGRYNYGYTF
TRBJ1-1 TRBV20-1 TRBD1 few 15 TGCAGTGCTAGACCCCAGGGGGCGTTTAACACTGAAGCTTTCTTT CSARPQGAFNTEAFF
TRBJ2-7 TRBV7-6 TRBD2 - 16 TGTGCCAGCAGCTTGGGAGGGACCTCGACGGCCTACGAGCAGTACTTC CASSLGGTSTAYEQYF
TRBJ2-1 TRBV3-1 TRBD2 few 14 TGTGCCAGCACCTTTAGCGGGAGATACAATGAGCAGTTCTTC CASTFSGRYNEQFF
TRBJ2-3 TRBV24-1 - - 13 TGTGCCACCAGTGACCTGAGGGTAGATACGCAGTATTTT CATSDLRVDTQYF
TRBJ1-2 TRBV29-1 TRBD1 few 15 TGCAGCGACGACAACCGGGACAGGGGGCTCTATGGCTACACCTTC CSDDNRDRGLYGYTF
TRBJ1-6 TRBV4-1 - few 16 TGCGCCAGCAGCCAGTTGGGCAGGGCCAAGGATTCACCCCTCCACTTT CASSQLGRAKDSPLHF
TRBJ2-1 TRBV28 - - 14 TGTGCCAGCAGTTTCCCCAGGGATGGACGTGAGCAGTTCTTC CASSFPRDGREQFF
TRBJ2-5 TRBV5-1 - few 16 TGCGCCAGCAGTCCAGCACCGGGCTTCGAAGGGGAGACCCAGTACTTC CASSPAPGFEGETQYF
TRBJ1-2 TRBV27 - - 13 TGTGCCAGCAGTTTAGTACAGGGCAGGGGCTACACCTTC CASSLVQGRGYTF
TRBJ1-2 TRBV2 TRBD1 - 14 TGTGCCAGCAGTTATTTAACAGGGGCGTATGGCCACACCTTC CASSYLTGAYGHTF
TRBJ2-5 TRBV7-9 TRBD2 - 16 TGTGCCAGCAGCTTAGCGGGACTAGCGTCAGGAGAGACCCAGTACTTC CASSLAGLASGETQYF